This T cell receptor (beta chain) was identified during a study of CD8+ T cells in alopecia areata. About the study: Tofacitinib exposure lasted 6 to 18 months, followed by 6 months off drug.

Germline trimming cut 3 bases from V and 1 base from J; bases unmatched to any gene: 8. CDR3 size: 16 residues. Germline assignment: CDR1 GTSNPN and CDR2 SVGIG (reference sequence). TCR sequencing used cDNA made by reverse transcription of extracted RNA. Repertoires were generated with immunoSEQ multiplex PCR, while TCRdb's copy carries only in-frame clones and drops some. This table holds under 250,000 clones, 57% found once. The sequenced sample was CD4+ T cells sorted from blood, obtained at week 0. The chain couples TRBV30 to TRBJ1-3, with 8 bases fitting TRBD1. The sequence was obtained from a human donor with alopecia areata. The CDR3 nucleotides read TGTGCCTGGAGGGACGGACAGGGTCGATCTGGAAACACCATATATTTT. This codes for CAWRDGQGRSGNTIYF.